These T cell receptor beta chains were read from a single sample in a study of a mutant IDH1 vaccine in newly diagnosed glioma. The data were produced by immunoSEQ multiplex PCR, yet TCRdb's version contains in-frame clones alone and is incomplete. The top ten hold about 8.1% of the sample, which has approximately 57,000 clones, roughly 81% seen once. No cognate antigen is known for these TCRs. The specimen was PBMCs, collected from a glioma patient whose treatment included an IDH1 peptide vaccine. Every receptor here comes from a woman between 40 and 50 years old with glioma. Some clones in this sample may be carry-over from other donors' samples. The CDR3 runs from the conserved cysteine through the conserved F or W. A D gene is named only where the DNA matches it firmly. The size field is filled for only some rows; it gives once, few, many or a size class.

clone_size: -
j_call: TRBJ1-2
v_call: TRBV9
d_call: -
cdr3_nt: TGTGCCAGCAGCGTAATGGACTATGGCTACACCTTC
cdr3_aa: CASSVMDYGYTF

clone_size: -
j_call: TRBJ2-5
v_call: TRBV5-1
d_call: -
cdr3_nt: TGCGCCAGCAGCGGCAAAGGGGGGCCGGTAGAGACCCAGTACTTC
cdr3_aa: CASSGKGGPVETQYF

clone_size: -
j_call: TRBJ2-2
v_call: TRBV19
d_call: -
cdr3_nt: TGTGCCAGTAGTATACAACGAGACGTCGGGGAGCTGTTTTTT
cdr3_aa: CASSIQRDVGELFF

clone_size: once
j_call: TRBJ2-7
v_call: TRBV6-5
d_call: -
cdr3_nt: TGTGCCAGCAGTTACGCAGGTCCCTCCTACGAGCAGTACTTC
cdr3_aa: CASSYAGPSYEQYF

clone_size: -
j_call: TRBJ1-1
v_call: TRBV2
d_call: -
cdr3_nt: TGTGCCAGCAGTGAACGGTCAGGCTGGGAAGCTTTCTTT
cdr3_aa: CASSERSGWEAFF

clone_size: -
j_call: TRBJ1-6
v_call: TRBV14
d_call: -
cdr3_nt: TGTGCCAGCAGCCAAAGGGGACACAATAATTCACCCCTCCACTTT
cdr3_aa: CASSQRGHNNSPLHF

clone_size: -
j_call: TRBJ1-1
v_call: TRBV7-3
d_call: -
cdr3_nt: TGTGCCAGCAGCTCCTTTTCGTGGCAGCAGAACACTGAAGCTTTCTTT
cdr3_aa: CASSSFSWQQNTEAFF

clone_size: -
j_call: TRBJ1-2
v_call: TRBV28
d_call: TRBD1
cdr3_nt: TGTGCCAGCAGCTTACCGACCGGGACAGGAAGGTATGGCTACACCTTC
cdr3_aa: CASSLPTGTGRYGYTF

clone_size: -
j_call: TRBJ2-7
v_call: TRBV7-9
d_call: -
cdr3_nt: TGTGCCAGCAGCTCTGTGGGACAACCCTACGAGCAGTACTTC
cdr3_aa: CASSSVGQPYEQYF

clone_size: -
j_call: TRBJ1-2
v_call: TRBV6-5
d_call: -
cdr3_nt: TGTGCCAGCAGTTACTCCCAGGGAAAGAACTATGGCTACACCTTC
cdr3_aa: CASSYSQGKNYGYTF

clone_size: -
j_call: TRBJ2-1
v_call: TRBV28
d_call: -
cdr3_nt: TGTGCCAGCAGTTTATTAGGAGAACGCCATGAGCAGTTCTTC
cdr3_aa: CASSLLGERHEQFF

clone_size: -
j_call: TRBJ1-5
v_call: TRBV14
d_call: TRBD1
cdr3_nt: TGTGCCAGCAGCCCAGGGACAGGCATCAATCAGCCCCAGCATTTT
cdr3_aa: CASSPGTGINQPQHF

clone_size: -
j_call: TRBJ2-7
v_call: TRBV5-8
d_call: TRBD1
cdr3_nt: TGTGCCAGCAGCTTGTGGGGACAGGGGGCAAATGAGCAGTACTTC
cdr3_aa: CASSLWGQGANEQYF

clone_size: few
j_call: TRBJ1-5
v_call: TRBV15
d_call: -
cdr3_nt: TGTGCCACCAGCAGAGGGGACGGCGGGCAGCCCCAGCATTTT
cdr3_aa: CATSRGDGGQPQHF

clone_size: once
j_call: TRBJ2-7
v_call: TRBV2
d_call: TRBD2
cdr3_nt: TGTGCCAGCAAGGCGGGGGAGGGCTACGAGCAGTACTTC
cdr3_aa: CASKAGEGYEQYF

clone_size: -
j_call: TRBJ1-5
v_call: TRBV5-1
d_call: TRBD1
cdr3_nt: TGCGCCAGCAGCTTGAAGGGGGCAGGTCAGCCCCAGCATTTT
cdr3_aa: CASSLKGAGQPQHF

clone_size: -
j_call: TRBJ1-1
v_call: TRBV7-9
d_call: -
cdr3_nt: TGTGCCAGCAGCTTAAGGCGGCAGGGCGGATCTGAAGCTTTCTTT
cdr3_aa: CASSLRRQGGSEAFF

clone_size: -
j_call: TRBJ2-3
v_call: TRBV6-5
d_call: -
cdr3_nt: TGTGCCAGCAGTTACCTGGCTACGCAGTATTTT
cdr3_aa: CASSYLATQYF

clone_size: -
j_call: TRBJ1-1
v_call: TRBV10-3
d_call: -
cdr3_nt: TGTGCCATCAGTGATAGTTTGGAGCATGAAGCTTTCTTT
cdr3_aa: CAISDSLEHEAFF

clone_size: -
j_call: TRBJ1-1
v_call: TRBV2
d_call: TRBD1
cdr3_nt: TGTGCCACCTGGGGGGGGGACAGGGGAGGGGCTGAAGCTTTCTTT
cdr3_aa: CATWGGDRGGAEAFF

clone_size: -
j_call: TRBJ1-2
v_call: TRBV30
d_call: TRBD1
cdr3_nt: TGTGCCTGGACCCCGACAGGGGTGAGCTATGGCTACACCTTC
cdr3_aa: CAWTPTGVSYGYTF

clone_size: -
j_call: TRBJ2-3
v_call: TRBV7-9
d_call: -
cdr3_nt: TGTGCCAGCAGCTTAGTCAGGACAACTAGCACAGATACGCAGTATTTT
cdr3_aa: CASSLVRTTSTDTQYF

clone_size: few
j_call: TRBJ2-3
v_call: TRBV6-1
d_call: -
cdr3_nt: TGTGCCAGCAGTGACCCTGCCACAGATACGCAGTATTTT
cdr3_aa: CASSDPATDTQYF

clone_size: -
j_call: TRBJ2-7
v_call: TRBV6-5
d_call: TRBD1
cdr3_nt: TGTGCCAGCAGTGAGACAGGGTTGTACGAGCAGTACTTC
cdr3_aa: CASSETGLYEQYF

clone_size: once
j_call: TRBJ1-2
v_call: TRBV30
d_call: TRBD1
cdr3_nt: TGTGCCTGGAGCCTCTCCACAGGGGTTAAAAACTATGGCTACACCTTC
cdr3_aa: CAWSLSTGVKNYGYTF

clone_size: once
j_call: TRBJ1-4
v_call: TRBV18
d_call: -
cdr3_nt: TGTGCCAGCTCACCACGGCAACCCACAACTAATGAAAAACTGTTTTTT
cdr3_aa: CASSPRQPTTNEKLFF

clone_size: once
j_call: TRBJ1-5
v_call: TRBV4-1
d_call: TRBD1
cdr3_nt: TGCGCCAGCAGCCAAGCACCACAGGGGCTAAATCAGCCCCAGCATTTT
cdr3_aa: CASSQAPQGLNQPQHF

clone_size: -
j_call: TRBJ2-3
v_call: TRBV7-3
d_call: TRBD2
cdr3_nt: TGTGCCAGCAGCTTAAACGGGGGGACAGATACGCAGTATTTT
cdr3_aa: CASSLNGGTDTQYF

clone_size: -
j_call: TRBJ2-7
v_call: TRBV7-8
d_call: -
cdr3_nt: TGTGCCAGCAATCAGGACACCTCCTACGAGCAGTACTTC
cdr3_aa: CASNQDTSYEQYF

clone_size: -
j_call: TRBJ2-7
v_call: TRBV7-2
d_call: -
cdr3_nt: TGTGCCAGCAGCTCCGACTTGTTTCTGGGCGAGCAGTACTTC
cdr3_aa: CASSSDLFLGEQYF

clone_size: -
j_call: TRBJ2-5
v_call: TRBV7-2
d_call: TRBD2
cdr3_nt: TGTGCCAGCAGCTTAGCGGGGGCGGGGGGAGCTAAAGAGACCCAGTACTTC
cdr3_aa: CASSLAGAGGAKETQYF

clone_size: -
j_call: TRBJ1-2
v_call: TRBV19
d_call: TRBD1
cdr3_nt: TGTGCCAGTAGTCGGACAGGGGGCGGCTATGGCTACACCTTC
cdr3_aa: CASSRTGGGYGYTF

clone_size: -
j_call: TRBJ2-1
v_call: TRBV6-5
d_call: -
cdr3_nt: TGTGCCAGCCGCACCGGCAATGAGCAGTTCTTC
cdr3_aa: CASRTGNEQFF

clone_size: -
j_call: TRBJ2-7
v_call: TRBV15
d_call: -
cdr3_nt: TGTGCCACCAGCAGTGGAGACTCCCATTACGAGCAGTACTTC
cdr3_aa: CATSSGDSHYEQYF

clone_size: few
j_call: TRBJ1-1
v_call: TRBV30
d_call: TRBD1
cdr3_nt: TGTGCCTGGAGTCGACAGGGGGCAACTGAAGCTTTCTTT
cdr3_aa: CAWSRQGATEAFF

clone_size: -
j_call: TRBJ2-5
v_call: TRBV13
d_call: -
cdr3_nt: TGTGCCAGCAGCCCGGCTAGCTTAGAGACCCAGTACTTC
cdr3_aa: CASSPASLETQYF

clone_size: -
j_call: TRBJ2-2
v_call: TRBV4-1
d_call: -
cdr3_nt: TGCGCCAGCAGCCCCCGGGACGCGCCGGGGAACACCGGGGAGCTGTTTTTT
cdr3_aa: CASSPRDAPGNTGELFF

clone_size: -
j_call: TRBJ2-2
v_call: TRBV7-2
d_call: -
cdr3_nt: TGTGCCAGCAGCTTAGTTGCGGGCACCGGGGAGCTGTTTTTT
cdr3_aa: CASSLVAGTGELFF

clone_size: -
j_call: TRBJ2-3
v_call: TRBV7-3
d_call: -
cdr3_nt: TGTGCCAGCAGCTTAACCCACGGAGATACGCAGTATTTT
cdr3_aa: CASSLTHGDTQYF

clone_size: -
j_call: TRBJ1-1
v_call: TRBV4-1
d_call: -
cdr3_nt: TGCGCCAGCAGCCAAGACCCCAACAGGGTGTGGACTGAAGCTTTCTTT
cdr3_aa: CASSQDPNRVWTEAFF

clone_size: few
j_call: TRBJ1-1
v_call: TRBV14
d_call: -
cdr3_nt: TGTGCCAGCAGCCGAGACCCGCAGGGGAGGACTGAAGCTTTCTTT
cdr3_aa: CASSRDPQGRTEAFF

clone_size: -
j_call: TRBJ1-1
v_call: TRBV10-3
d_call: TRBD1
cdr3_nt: TGTGCCACCTTCCGGGACAGGGTGAACACTGAAGCTTTCTTT
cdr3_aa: CATFRDRVNTEAFF

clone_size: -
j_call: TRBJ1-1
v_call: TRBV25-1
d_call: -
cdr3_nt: TGTGCCAGCAGTGTAACGGGCCCCTTGACTGAAGCTTTCTTT
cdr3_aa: CASSVTGPLTEAFF

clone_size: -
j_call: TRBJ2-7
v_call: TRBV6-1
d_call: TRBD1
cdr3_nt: TGTGCCAGCCTGGACAGGGCCTACGAGCAGTACTTC
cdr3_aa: CASLDRAYEQYF

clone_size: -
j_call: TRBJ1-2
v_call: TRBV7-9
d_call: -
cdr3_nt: TGTGCCAGCAGCTTAGCGGGCGCAGGGGCTGCTAACTATGGCTACACCTTC
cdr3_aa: CASSLAGAGAANYGYTF